Listed here are 32 T cell receptor beta chains from one sample, sequenced in a study of cytomegalovirus exposure and HLA in healthy donors. The study ran its PCR with 60 Vbeta and 13 Jbeta primers. Clones were read by immunoSEQ multiplex PCR, and TCRdb kept only the in-frame ones, dropping some. The sample lists 100,000 to 150,000 clones, around 9% occurring once. Specimen: PBMCs. These receptors all come from a man aged 35-49 years in good health and CMV-seronegative.

J is TRBJ2-3 and V is TRBV9, with 9 bases that match TRBD2. Losses at the gene ends were 0 bases for V and 1 base for J; bases not matched to a gene: 6. Germline V gene lookup returns CDR1 SGDLS and CDR2 YYNGEE. The CDR3 covers 17 residues. CDR3 in DNA: TGTGCCAGCAGCGTAGCGAGTAGCGGGGGTGGCACAGATACGCAGTATTTT. The encoded protein is CASSVASSGGGTDTQYF.

This clone occurred a few times. The chain carries TRBV28 and TRBJ2-5; TRBD2 agrees at 9 bases. From germline, CDR1 is MDHEN and CDR2 SYDVKM. The CDR3 extends over 16 amino acids. Trimming removed 2 bases from V and 1 base from J; junction bases left unmatched: 5. The CDR3 sequence: CASSLGAGGRQETQYF. CDR3 in DNA: TGTGCCAGCAGTTTAGGGGCGGGGGGGCGCCAAGAGACCCAGTACTTC.

The chain is built from TRBV6-5 and TRBJ1-6; TRBD1 matches at 7 bases. There are 15 residues in the CDR3. V gave up 4 bases and J gave up 3 bases; unmatched junction bases: 3. Germline CDR1 is MNHEY and CDR2 is SVGAGI. Here the CDR3 DNA reads TGTGCCAGCAGTTCCGGGACAGTCTATAATTCACCCCTCCACTTT. Amino acids: CASSSGTVYNSPLHF.

The chain joins TRBV5-6 to TRBJ2-7; 7 bases are shared with TRBD1. This CDR3 is built from 14 residues. Per the germline V gene, CDR1 is SGHDT and CDR2 is YYEEEE. V was pared by 4 bases and J by 4 bases, with 8 bases of the junction left unmatched. The CDR3, as DNA: TGTGCCAGCAGCGGCAGACAGGGTGTTTACGAGCAGTACTTC. Its translation is CASSGRQGVYEQYF.

The chain employs TRBV5-1 and TRBJ1-6; D is unresolved. Germline CDR1 is SGHRS and CDR2 is YFSETQ. This CDR3 is 17 amino acids long. The ends were cut back, 0 bases at V and 8 bases at J, with 18 bases in the middle. In DNA, the CDR3 is TGCGCCAGCAGCTTGGATTCGGGGAGCGATAATGATTCACCCCTCCACTTT. Amino acid sequence: CASSLDSGSDNDSPLHF.

The chain links TRBV2 to TRBJ2-5, with D perhaps matching TRBD1 (5 bases). This CDR3 is built from 12 residues. Trimming took 3 bases from V and 4 from J, leaving 6 bases between them. CDR1 SNHLY and CDR2 FYNNEI come from the germline V gene. The CDR3 spells CASSEQGETQYF. CDR3 DNA: TGTGCCAGCAGTGAGCAGGGAGAGACCCAGTACTTC.

This clone has more than one count but fewer than ten. The chain links TRBV21-1 to TRBJ1-4; the table calls TRBD1, which could not be checked here. TRBV21-1 is marked as a pseudogene. The CDR3 length is 14 residues. The CDR3 here is CASRGQPTNEKLFF. The CDR3 DNA reads TGTGCCAGCAGGGGACAGCCAACTAATGAAAAACTGTTTTTT.

This clone has only a few counts. The chain joins TRBV2 to TRBJ2-4; the match to TRBD1 covers 7 bases. In germline, CDR1 is SNHLY, CDR2 FYNNEI. CDR3 length equals 11 residues. Trimming removed 9 bases from V and 15 bases from J; junction bases left unmatched: 11. The CDR3 bases are TGTGCCAGTAGACAGGGAGAGGTGGGGTACTTC. It encodes CASRQGEVGYF.

The chain employs TRBV7-2 and TRBJ2-3; D perhaps matches TRBD2 (5 bases). Trimming cost V 1 base and J 5 bases, with 7 bases left between them. This CDR3 region has 13 residues. Germline CDR1 is SGHTA and CDR2 is FQGNSA. The CDR3 nucleotides are TGTGCCAGCAGCTTAGTCGCGGGAGATACGCAGTATTTT. Residues: CASSLVAGDTQYF.

A few counts support this clone. Other DNA sequences in the same sample also yield this CDR3. In DNA form, the CDR3 reads TGTGCCAGCAGTTTACAGGGTATGAACACTGAAGCTTTCTTT. Translating it yields CASSLQGMNTEAFF. The rearrangement joins TRBV27 to TRBJ1-1, with a tentative D call TRBD1 (5 bases). Trimming removed 2 bases from V and 0 bases from J, with 7 bases in between. The CDR3 runs to 14 residues. The germline CDR1 and CDR2 sequences are MNHEY and SMNVEV (reference sequence).

The sample holds a few counts of this clone. The genes are TRBV18 and TRBJ2-3; D is ambiguous. Trimming removed 3 bases at V and 3 bases at J, with 10 bases between. CDR3 length: 14 amino acids. Germline values: CDR1 KGHSH, CDR2 LQKENI. This chain's CDR3 is CASSPLQKTDTQYF. The DNA for the CDR3 is TGTGCCAGCTCACCTCTACAGAAAACAGATACGCAGTATTTT.

The chain has TRBV6-1 and TRBJ2-3; TRBD2 matches at 12 bases. V lost 4 bases to trimming and J lost 4 bases; unmatched junction nucleotides: 3. This CDR3 spans 15 amino acids. CDR1 is MNHNS, CDR2 SASEGT, per germline. The CDR3 DNA follows: TGTGCCAGCAGTGGTCTAGCGGGGGGGCCAGATACGCAGTATTTT. Its translation is CASSGLAGGPDTQYF.

Only a few counts were recorded for this clone. The chain carries TRBV27 and TRBJ1-6; 9 nucleotides line up with TRBD1. Germline CDR1 reads MNHEY; CDR2 reads SMNVEV (reference sequence). The CDR3 consists of 14 residues. V was clipped by 6 bases and J by 10 bases; unmatched bases: 7. As DNA, the CDR3 is TGTGCCAGCAGGCTGGGACAGGGAGAGTCACCCCTCCACTTT. It specifies CASRLGQGESPLHF.

This clone has a count of ten or more. The genes are TRBV28 and TRBJ2-3; a possible D gene is TRBD2 (7 bases). Germline loops: CDR1 MDHEN, CDR2 SYDVKM. The CDR3 has 14 amino acids. Trimming left V 8 bases short and J 1 base short, with 13 bases between. This CDR3 reads CASAGGRRTDTQYF. The CDR3 DNA sequence: TGTGCCAGCGCCGGGGGGCGTCGCACAGATACGCAGTATTTT.

This chain joins TRBV19 and TRBJ1-2; D is possibly TRBD1 (6 bases). Germline V CDR1 and CDR2: LNHDA, SQIVND (reference sequence). V was shortened by 5 bases and J by 4 bases, with 11 bases between the two germline ends. This CDR3 region has 13 residues. The CDR3 reads CASSLTGVYGYTF. DNA of the CDR3: TGTGCCAGTAGTTTGACAGGCGTCTATGGCTACACCTTC.

This clone was seen only a few times. This sequence joins TRBV19 and TRBJ1-5, with a tentative D call TRBD1 (6 bases). Trimming removed 9 bases from V and 3 bases from J, with 21 bases in between. The CDR3 covers 16 residues. The V gene's germline CDR1 is LNHDA and CDR2 SQIVND (reference sequence). The CDR3 region has the DNA TGTGCCAGCGGGATCGGGAACAGGGCCCCCAATCAGCCCCAGCATTTT. Its translation is CASGIGNRAPNQPQHF.

The chain combines TRBV13 with TRBJ2-7; TRBD1 is a possible D gene (6 bases). The CDR3 covers 14 residues. Germline values: CDR1 PRHDT, CDR2 FYEKMQ (reference sequence). Trimming took 5 bases from V and 2 from J, leaving 13 bases between them. The DNA of the CDR3 is TGTGCCAGCAGCCTCGGACAGAGACCCTACGAGCAGTACTTC. Encoded protein: CASSLGQRPYEQYF.

This clone was counted only a few times. The same CDR3 arises from other DNA sequences in this sample as well. The J gene is TRBJ2-7, the V gene TRBV19; no firm D call. This CDR3 comprises 12 residues. Trimming took off 4 bases at V and 3 bases at J, with 7 bases between the two ends. The germline CDR1 and CDR2 sequences are LNHDA and SQIVND (reference sequence). The CDR3 loop is CASSTGGYEQYF. The CDR3 DNA reads as TGTGCCAGTAGTACTGGCGGCTACGAGCAGTACTTC.

In its sample, this clone was seen a few times. The J gene is TRBJ1-6, the V gene TRBV4-1, with D unclear. Per germline, CDR1 MGHRA and CDR2 YSYEKL. The CDR3 has 15 residues. Trimming left V 0 bases short and J 8 bases short, with 11 bases between. CDR3: CASSQDRASDSPLHF. The CDR3, as DNA: TGCGCCAGCAGCCAAGATCGCGCGTCGGATTCACCCCTCCACTTT.

This clone has only a few counts. The chain employs TRBV9 and TRBJ1-1, with TRBD1 identical over 7 bases. This CDR3 has 14 residues. J lost 4 bases, V lost 3 bases, and 6 bases had no gene match. CDR1 is SGDLS and CDR2 is YYNGEE in the germline V gene. CDR3 amino acids: CASSGTGIPTEAFF. The CDR3 DNA is TGTGCCAGCAGCGGGACAGGAATACCCACTGAAGCTTTCTTT.

V gene TRBV18 combines with J gene TRBJ1-1; D unresolved. V was clipped by 5 bases and J by 6 bases, with 10 bases between them. The CDR3 is 12 amino acids. Germline-derived CDR1 and CDR2 are KGHSH and LQKENI. CDR3 region: CASSGLNSEAFF. As DNA, the CDR3 is TGTGCCAGCTCAGGACTCAACTCTGAAGCTTTCTTT.

The rearrangement uses TRBV9 and TRBJ2-1, with 10 bases fitting TRBD2. This CDR3 region has 16 residues. The V gene's germline CDR1 is SGDLS and CDR2 YYNGEE. V lost 4 bases, J lost 4 bases, and 8 bases stayed unmatched. DNA for the CDR3: TGTGCCAGCAGCACATACAGCGGGGGGGCGTACAATGAGCAGTTCTTC. This gives the protein CASSTYSGGAYNEQFF. Using reference TRBV9 and TRBJ2-1 for the parts outside the CDR3, the full variable domain is DSGVTQTPKHLITATGQRVTLRCSPRSGDLSVYWYQQSLDQGLQFLIQYYNGEERAKGNILERFSAQQFPDLHSELNLSSLELGDSALYFCASSTYSGGAYNEQFFGPGTRLTVL.

This clone was seen a handful of times. The rearrangement joins TRBV6-5 to TRBJ2-1; D is ambiguous. Germline CDR1 is MNHEY and CDR2 is SVGAGI. Trimming took 7 bases from V and 8 from J, leaving 9 bases between them. This CDR3 is built from 11 residues. CDR3 nucleotides: TGTGCCAGCACCCGATTAGATGAGCAGTTCTTC. Its translation: CASTRLDEQFF.

The CDR3 nucleotides read TGTGCCAGCAGCTCCCCGGGACAGGGGAGCACCTTC. Its protein is CASSSPGQGSTF. The chain is built from TRBV9 and TRBJ1-2, with 10 bases identical to TRBD1. The CDR3 is 12 residues long. The germline gives CDR1 SGDLS, CDR2 YYNGEE. Unmatched junction bases numbered 7, after V lost 4 bases and J lost 13 bases.

This rearrangement joins TRBV5-3 to TRBJ1-4; no reliable D call. TRBV5-3 is an open reading frame, and its role is uncertain. The CDR3 runs 16 residues. V dropped 0 bases and J dropped 8 bases, with 17 bases sitting between them. CDR3 sequence (DNA): TGTGCCAGAAGCTTGGGAGTGAGAGGGATAGCGGAAAAACTGTTTTTT. Translation gives CARSLGVRGIAEKLFF.

The chain employs TRBV6-1 and TRBJ2-1; 10 bases map to TRBD2. The CDR3 is made up of 17 amino acids. V lost 1 base and J lost 3; bases outside the gene matches: 6. Per the germline V gene, CDR1 is MNHNS and CDR2 is SASEGT. CDR3 in amino acids: CASSEGLAGASYNEQFF. The CDR3 bases are TGTGCCAGCAGTGAAGGCCTAGCGGGGGCGAGCTACAATGAGCAGTTCTTC.

This clone was seen a handful of times. CDR3 region: CAWSSRSGGPETQYF. DNA for the CDR3: TGTGCCTGGAGTTCAAGGAGCGGGGGACCGGAGACCCAGTACTTC. The rearrangement joins TRBV30 to TRBJ2-5; the match to TRBD2 covers 8 bases. The CDR3 contains 15 residues. CDR1 is GTSNPN, CDR2 SVGIG, per germline (reference sequence). V was clipped by 2 bases and J by 5 bases; unmatched bases: 10.

This clone was detected only a few times. The J gene is TRBJ1-3, the V gene TRBV5-1; TRBD1 agrees at 7 bases. V was clipped by 4 bases and J by 2 bases; unmatched bases: 6. Germline V gives CDR1 SGHRS, CDR2 YFSETQ. The CDR3 has 15 residues. DNA for the CDR3: TGCGCCAGCAGCCCAGACAGGGCCCCTGGAAACACCATATATTTT. Translating it yields CASSPDRAPGNTIYF. The variable domain in full, completed from reference TRBV5-1 and TRBJ1-3, reads KAGVTQTPRYLIKTRGQQVTLSCSPISGHRSVSWYQQTPGQGLQFLFEYFSETQRNKGNFPGRFSGRQFSNSRSEMNVSTLELGDSALYLCASSPDRAPGNTIYFGEGSWLTVV.

This clone was observed a handful of times. The genes are TRBV6-6 and TRBJ2-7; 15 bases line up with TRBD2. Germline loops: CDR1 MNHNY, CDR2 SVGAGI (reference sequence). Unmatched junction bases numbered 7, after V lost 3 bases and J lost 7 bases. This CDR3 is built from 16 residues. For the CDR3, the DNA is TGTGCCAGCAGTTATCGGGGACTAGCGGGGGGAGGAGAGCAGTACTTC. Amino acid sequence: CASSYRGLAGGGEQYF.

There are a few counts of this clone. J is TRBJ1-6 and V is TRBV7-2; no firm D call. There are 12 residues in the CDR3. Germline V gene data show CDR1 as SGHTA and CDR2 as FQGNSA. Trimming pared 2 bases from V and 10 bases from J, leaving 6 bases between. The CDR3 sequence is CASSLLVSPLHF. The CDR3, as DNA: TGTGCCAGCAGCTTATTAGTCTCACCCCTCCACTTT.

This sequence joins TRBV5-1 and TRBJ2-5, with 13 bases fitting TRBD2. CDR1 is SGHRS, CDR2 YFSETQ, per germline. The CDR3 totals 16 residues. J was trimmed by 2 bases and V by 4 bases; bases with no gene match: 5. This CDR3 reads CASSPSGLAGQETQYF. The CDR3 DNA sequence: TGCGCCAGCAGCCCCTCGGGACTAGCGGGGCAAGAGACCCAGTACTTC. The full variable domain, completed using reference TRBV5-1 and TRBJ2-5, is KAGVTQTPRYLIKTRGQQVTLSCSPISGHRSVSWYQQTPGQGLQFLFEYFSETQRNKGNFPGRFSGRQFSNSRSEMNVSTLELGDSALYLCASSPSGLAGQETQYFGPGTRLLVL.

J is TRBJ1-1 and V is TRBV2; D ambiguous. Trimming shortened V by 8 bases and J by 1 base, and 11 bases separated the two germline ends. The CDR3 is 13 residues long. CDR1 and CDR2 (germline): SNHLY, FYNNEI. CDR3 nucleotides: TGTGCCAGCCGGGAATGGGGGAACACTGAAGCTTTCTTT. This codes for CASREWGNTEAFF.